This TCR beta chain emerged from a study of persistence of HIV-infected CD4 T cells. Looking at the study overall: Median time on suppressive ART was less than nine years.

An overlapping HIV-1 Gag peptide pool stimulated these cells at about 1 ug/peptide/mL. CD40L/CD69 double-negative CD45RO-high memory CD4+ T cells were collected. Germline-derived CDR1 and CDR2 are MNHEY and SMNVEV (reference sequence). This CDR3 is built from 14 residues. Trimming cost V 5 bases and J 0 bases, with 11 bases left between them. This clone was found once. Its matching antigen is unknown. The libraries were made with immunoSEQ version 4 in survey mode. Libraries were prepared by immunoSEQ multiplex PCR; TCRdb keeps only in-frame clonotypes and omits some of them. The sample contains about 64,000 clones, less than 85% of which appear only once.

The sequencing here drew on CD4+ T cells sorted from PBMCs after approximately 20-hour stimulation, taken from a patient who received antiretroviral therapy. The sequence came from an adult man with HIV who was CMV-seropositive. The rearrangement joins TRBV27 to TRBJ2-7; possibly TRBD1 for D (5 bases). The CDR3 loop reads CASSVRQSSYEQYF. CDR3 DNA: TGTGCCAGCAGTGTCCGACAGTCCTCCTACGAGCAGTACTTC.